This T cell receptor beta chain was identified during a study of blood T cells in healthy people across ages. The study's findings and limits: No one knew whether donors had CMV, which possibly confounded expanded clonotype changes.

In the case of this clonotype: No antigen is known for it.

The CDR3 spans 12 residues. V was shortened by 8 bases and J by 2 bases, with 11 bases between the two germline ends. The germline V gene encodes CDR1 SQVTM and CDR2 ANQGSEA. Through a sample-barcoded 5' primer and a J-beta primer mix, a second PCR was run for 7 to 11 cycles. Each sample yielded at least 2.5 million CDR3-containing paired-end reads. Via MiXCR, TCRdb re-called the 5' RACE reads, giving one row per CDR3 protein. The top ten hold 0.75% of the sample, which has around 990,000 distinct CDR3 sequences, almost 25% seen once. Isolated PBMCs totaled at least 6 million in each sample. The same specimen was also included in a second study, on T cells of mothers and their children. According to that study: Across the analysis, no persistent microchimeric T cell clones were detected.

The source is a girl aged 2 to 9 in good health. Specimen: blood. V and J are TRBV29-1 and TRBJ2-3; D not resolved. The CDR3 region is CSLLSNTDTQYF. The CDR3, as DNA: TGCAGCCTCCTAAGTAACACAGATACGCAGTATTTT.